This TCR beta chain was identified during a study of T cell clonotyping in hematopoietic cell transplantation. Whole-study results and caveats: After transplant, recipient diversity fell while pathologically expanded clonotypes grew through day 180. At the given depth, recipient repertoires were over 95% de novo clonotypes.

The assay was immunoSEQ multiplex PCR, and TCRdb's table has in-frame clones only and misses some. The sample consists of under 5,000 clones, 70% of them appearing once. With respect to this clone: Its antigen is still unknown.

The germline V gene has CDR1 MNHNS and CDR2 SASEGT. V was cut by 3 bases and J by 3 bases, with 15 bases left in between. This CDR3 contains 15 residues. The material sequenced was PBMCs, taken 100 days after allogeneic stem cell transplant. The chain is built from TRBV6-1 and TRBJ2-7; D is ambiguous. The origin of this receptor is a male patient aged 60-70 years who had an allogeneic stem cell transplant, so the T cells may come from the graft donor. Some clones in this sample may be carry-over from other donors' samples. The CDR3 reads CASSEADSWGYEQYF. The CDR3 region has the DNA TGTGCCAGCAGTGAGGCCGACTCTTGGGGCTACGAGCAGTACTTC.